This entry is about one TCR beta chain. The CDR3 length is 14 residues. The germline CDR1 and CDR2 sequences are GTSNPN and SVGIG (reference sequence). With 2 bases clipped from V and 4 bases from J, the junction kept 8 bases outside the gene matches. The source of the sample is a study of cytotoxic CD8 clonotypes in ibrutinib-treated CLL. Deep sequencing aimed at 1 in 200,000 to 1 in 1 million T cells' resolution. Data came from immunoSEQ multiplex PCR; TCRdb stores just in-frame clones and leaves some out. The sample includes over 200,000 clones, around 75% of them seen just once. Specimen: PBMCs, collected after 12 months of ibrutinib treatment. The clonotype originates from a human donor with chronic lymphocytic leukemia. The V and J genes are TRBV30 and TRBJ2-7, with 7 positions matching TRBD1. The CDR3 loop is CAWSKRQGLYEQYF. In DNA, the CDR3 is TGTGCCTGGAGTAAGAGACAGGGTCTTTACGAGCAGTACTTC. Looking up the rest from reference TRBV30 and TRBJ2-7 gives the full variable domain: SQTIHQWPATLVQPVGSPLSLECTVEGTSNPNLYWYRQAAGRGLQLLFYSVGIGQISSEVPQNLSASRPQDRQFILSSKKLLLSDSGFYLCAWSKRQGLYEQYFGPGTRLTVT.